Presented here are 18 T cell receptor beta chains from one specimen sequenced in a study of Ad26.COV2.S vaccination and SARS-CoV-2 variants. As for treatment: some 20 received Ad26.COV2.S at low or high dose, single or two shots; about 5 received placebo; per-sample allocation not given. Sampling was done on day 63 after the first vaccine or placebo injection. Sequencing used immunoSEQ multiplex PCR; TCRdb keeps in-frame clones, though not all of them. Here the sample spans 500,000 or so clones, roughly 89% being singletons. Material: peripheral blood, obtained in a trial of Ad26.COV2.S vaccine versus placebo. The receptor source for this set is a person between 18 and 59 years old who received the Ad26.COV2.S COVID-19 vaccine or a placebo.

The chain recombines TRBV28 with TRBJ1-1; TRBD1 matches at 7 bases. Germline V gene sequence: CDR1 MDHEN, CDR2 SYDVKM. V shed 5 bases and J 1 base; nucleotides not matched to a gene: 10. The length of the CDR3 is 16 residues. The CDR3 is CASSPLDRAQNTEAFF. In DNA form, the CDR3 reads TGTGCCAGCAGTCCCCTAGACAGGGCCCAGAACACTGAAGCTTTCTTT. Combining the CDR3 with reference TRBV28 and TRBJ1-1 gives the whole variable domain DVKVTQSSRYLVKRTGEKVFLECVQDMDHENMFWYRQDPGLGLRLIYFSYDVKMKEKGDIPEGYSVSREKKERFSLILESASTNQTSMYLCASSPLDRAQNTEAFFGQGTRLTVV.

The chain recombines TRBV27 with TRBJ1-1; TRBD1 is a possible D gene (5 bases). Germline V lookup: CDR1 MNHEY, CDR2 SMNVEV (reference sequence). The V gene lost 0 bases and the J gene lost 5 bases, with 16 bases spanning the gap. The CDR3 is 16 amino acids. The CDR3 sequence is CASSLSGLGVWTEAFF. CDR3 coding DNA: TGTGCCAGCAGTTTATCGGGTTTGGGGGTATGGACTGAAGCTTTCTTT.

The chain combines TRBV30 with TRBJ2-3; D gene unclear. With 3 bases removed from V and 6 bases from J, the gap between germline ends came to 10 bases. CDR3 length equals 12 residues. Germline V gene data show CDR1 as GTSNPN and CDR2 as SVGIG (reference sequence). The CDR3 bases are TGTGCCTGGAGGGGCCTTAGGGATACGCAGTATTTT. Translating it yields CAWRGLRDTQYF.

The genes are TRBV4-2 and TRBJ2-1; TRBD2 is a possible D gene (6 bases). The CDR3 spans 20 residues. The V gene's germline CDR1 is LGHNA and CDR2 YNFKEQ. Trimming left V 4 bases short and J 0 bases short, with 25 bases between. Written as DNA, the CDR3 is TGTGCCAGCAGCCCCCACGGGACTCGATTCGGTTCAAGCTCCTACAATGAGCAGTTCTTC. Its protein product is CASSPHGTRFGSSSYNEQFF.

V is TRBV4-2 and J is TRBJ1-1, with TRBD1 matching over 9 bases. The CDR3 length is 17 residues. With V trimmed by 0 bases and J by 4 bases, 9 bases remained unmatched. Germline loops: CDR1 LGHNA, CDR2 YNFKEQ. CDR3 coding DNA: TGTGCCAGCAGCCAAGATGGGACAGGGCACGGGTTCACTGAAGCTTTCTTT. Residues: CASSQDGTGHGFTEAFF.

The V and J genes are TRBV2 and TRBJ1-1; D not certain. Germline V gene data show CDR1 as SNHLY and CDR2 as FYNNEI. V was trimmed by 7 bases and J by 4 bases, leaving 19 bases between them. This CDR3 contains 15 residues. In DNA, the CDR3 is TGTGCCAGCAACCCGTGGAAGGGTTTAGGCACTGAAGCTTTCTTT. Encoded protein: CASNPWKGLGTEAFF. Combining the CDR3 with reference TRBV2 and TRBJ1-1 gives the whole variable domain EPEVTQTPSHQVTQMGQEVILRCVPISNHLYFYWYRQILGQKVEFLVSFYNNEISEKSEIFDDQFSVERPDGSNFTLKIRSTKLEDSAMYFCASNPWKGLGTEAFFGQGTRLTVV.

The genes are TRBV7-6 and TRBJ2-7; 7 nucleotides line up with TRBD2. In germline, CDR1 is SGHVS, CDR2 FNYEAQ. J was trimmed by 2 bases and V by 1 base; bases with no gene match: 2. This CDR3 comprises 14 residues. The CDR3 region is CASSLVRGAYEQYF. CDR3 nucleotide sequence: TGTGCCAGCAGCTTAGTTCGGGGGGCCTACGAGCAGTACTTC. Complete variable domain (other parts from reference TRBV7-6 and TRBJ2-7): GAGVSQSPRYKVTKRGQDVALRCDPISGHVSLYWYRQALGQGPEFLTYFNYEAQQDKSGLPNDRFSAERPEGSISTLTIQRTEQRDSAMYRCASSLVRGAYEQYFGPGTRLTVT.

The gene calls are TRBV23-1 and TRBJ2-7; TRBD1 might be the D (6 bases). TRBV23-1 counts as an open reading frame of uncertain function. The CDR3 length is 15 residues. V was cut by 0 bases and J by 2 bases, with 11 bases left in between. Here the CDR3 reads CASSQSPKGAYEQYF. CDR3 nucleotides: TGCGCCAGCAGTCAATCTCCGAAGGGGGCCTACGAGCAGTACTTC.

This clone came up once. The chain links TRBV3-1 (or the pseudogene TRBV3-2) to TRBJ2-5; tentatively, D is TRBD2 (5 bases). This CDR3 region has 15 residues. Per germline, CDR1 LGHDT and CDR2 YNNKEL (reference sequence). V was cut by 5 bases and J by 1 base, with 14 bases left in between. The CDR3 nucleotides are TGTGCCAGCAGCATACGTGGGAGTCCCCAAGAGACCCAGTACTTC. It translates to CASSIRGSPQETQYF.

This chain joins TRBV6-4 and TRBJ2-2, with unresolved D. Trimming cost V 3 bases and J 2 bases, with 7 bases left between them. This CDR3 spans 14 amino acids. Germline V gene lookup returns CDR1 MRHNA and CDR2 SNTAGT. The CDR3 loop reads CASSESVNTGELFF. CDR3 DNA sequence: TGTGCCAGCAGTGAGTCAGTTAACACCGGGGAGCTGTTTTTT.

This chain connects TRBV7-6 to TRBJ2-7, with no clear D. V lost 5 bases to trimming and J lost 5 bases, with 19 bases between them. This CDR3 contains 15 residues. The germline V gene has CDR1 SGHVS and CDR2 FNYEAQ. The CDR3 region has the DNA TGTGCCAGCAGCCCATGGGTTGGAGCTCCCCACGAGCAGTACTTC. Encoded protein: CASSPWVGAPHEQYF.

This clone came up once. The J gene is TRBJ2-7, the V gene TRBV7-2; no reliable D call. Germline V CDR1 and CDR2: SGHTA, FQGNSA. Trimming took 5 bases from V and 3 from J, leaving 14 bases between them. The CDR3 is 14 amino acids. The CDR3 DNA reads TGTGCCAGCAGCCTCGCGACTGGAAACTACGAGCAGTACTTC. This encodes CASSLATGNYEQYF. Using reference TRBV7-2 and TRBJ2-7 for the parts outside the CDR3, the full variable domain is GAGVSQSPSNKVTEKGKDVELRCDPISGHTALYWYRQSLGQGLEFLIYFQGNSAPDKSGLPSDRFSAERTGGSVSTLTIQRTQQEDSAVYLCASSLATGNYEQYFGPGTRLTVT.

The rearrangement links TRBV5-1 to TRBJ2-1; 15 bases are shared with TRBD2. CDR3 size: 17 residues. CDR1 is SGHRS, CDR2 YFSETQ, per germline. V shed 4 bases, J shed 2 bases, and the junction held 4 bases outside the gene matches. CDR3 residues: CASSPGLAGGTYNEQFF. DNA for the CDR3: TGCGCCAGCAGCCCCGGACTAGCGGGAGGGACCTACAATGAGCAGTTCTTC.

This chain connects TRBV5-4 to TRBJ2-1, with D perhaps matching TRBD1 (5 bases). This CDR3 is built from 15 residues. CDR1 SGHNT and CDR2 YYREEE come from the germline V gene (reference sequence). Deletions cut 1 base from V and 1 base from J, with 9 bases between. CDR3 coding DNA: TGTGCCAGCAGCTTGAATAGGGGATCCTACAATGAGCAGTTCTTC. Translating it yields CASSLNRGSYNEQFF.

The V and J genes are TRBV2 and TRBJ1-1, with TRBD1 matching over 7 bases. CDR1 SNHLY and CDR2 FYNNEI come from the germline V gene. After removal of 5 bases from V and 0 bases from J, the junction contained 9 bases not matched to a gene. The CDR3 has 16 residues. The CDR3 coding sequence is TGTGCCAGCAGTCGAAAGGGGGCATTGATGAACACTGAAGCTTTCTTT. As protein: CASSRKGALMNTEAFF.

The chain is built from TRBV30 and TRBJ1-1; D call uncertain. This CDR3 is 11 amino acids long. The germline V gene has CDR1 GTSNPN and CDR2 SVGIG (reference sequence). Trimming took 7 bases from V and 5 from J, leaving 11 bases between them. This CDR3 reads CASKGLTEAFF. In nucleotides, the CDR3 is TGTGCCTCGAAGGGATTGACTGAAGCTTTCTTT.

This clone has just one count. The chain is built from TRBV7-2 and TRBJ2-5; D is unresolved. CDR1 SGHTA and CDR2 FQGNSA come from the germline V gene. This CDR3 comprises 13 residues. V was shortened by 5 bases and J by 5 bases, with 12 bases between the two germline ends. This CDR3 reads CASSPILYETQYF. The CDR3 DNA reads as TGTGCCAGCAGCCCCATTTTATACGAGACCCAGTACTTC.

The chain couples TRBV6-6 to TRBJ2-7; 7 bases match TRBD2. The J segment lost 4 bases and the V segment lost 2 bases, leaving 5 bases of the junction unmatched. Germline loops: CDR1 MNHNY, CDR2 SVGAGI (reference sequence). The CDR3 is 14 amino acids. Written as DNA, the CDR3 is TGTGCCAGCAGTTACGGGGTTAGCGGGTACGAGCAGTACTTC. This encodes CASSYGVSGYEQYF.